These 2 T cell receptor beta chains were all obtained from the same sample, sequenced in a study of shared clonotypes between healthy human individuals. The repertoire was sequenced with immunoSEQ multiplex PCR; TCRdb's copy has only in-frame clones and lacks some. The sample shows around 700,000 clones, around four fifths of them seen only once. The sample consisted of memory CD4+ T cells sorted from blood. As to subset: CD45RA-negative fraction. The receptor source for this set is a woman younger than 45 in good health.

CDR3 sequence (DNA): TGTGCCAGCAGTAAAGCGGGAGCCCACTCTGGGGCCAACGTCCTGACTTTC. Its protein product is CASSKAGAHSGANVLTF. The rearrangement links TRBV6-4 to TRBJ2-6; TRBD2 agrees at 8 bases. V was pared by 5 bases and J by 0 bases, with 6 bases of the junction left unmatched. The CDR3 runs 17 residues. From germline, CDR1 is MRHNA and CDR2 SNTAGT.

This clone was picked up a small number of times. V usage is TRBV2 and J usage is TRBJ2-7; 8 positions match TRBD1. This CDR3 contains 13 residues. The ends lost 8 bases at V and 9 bases at J; junction bases unmatched: 12. Looked up from germline, CDR1 is SNHLY and CDR2 is FYNNEI. The chain's CDR3 is CASSGQGFSRQYF. CDR3 sequence (DNA): TGTGCCAGCTCTGGACAGGGTTTCTCGCGGCAGTACTTC.